One and the same sample provided the 17 T cell receptor beta chains below, sequenced in a study of cytomegalovirus exposure and HLA in healthy donors. It was with 60 Vbeta and 13 Jbeta primers that the PCR ran. Profiling relied on immunoSEQ multiplex PCR, and the TCRdb table lists in-frame clones only, not all of them. The sample has over 150,000 clones, about 71% seen once. Sequenced sample: PBMCs. The receptors were gathered from a woman younger than 45 in good health and CMV-seronegative.

The chain recombines TRBV4-2 with TRBJ1-2; no definite D call. This CDR3 has 15 amino acids. The V gene lost 1 base and the J gene lost 7 bases, with 16 bases spanning the gap. The germline gives CDR1 LGHNA, CDR2 YNFKEQ. The CDR3 reads CASSQVGVEAGGYTF. The CDR3 DNA follows: TGTGCCAGCAGCCAAGTCGGGGTAGAGGCGGGTGGCTACACCTTC.

This rearrangement joins TRBV5-1 to TRBJ2-6, with D maybe TRBD2 (5 bases). The CDR3 is 17 residues long. V lost 0 bases to trimming and J lost 1 base, with 11 bases between them. Germline lookup yields CDR1 SGHRS and CDR2 YFSETQ. This CDR3 reads CASSLADWYSGANVLTF. DNA for the CDR3: TGCGCCAGCAGCTTGGCGGACTGGTATTCTGGGGCCAACGTCCTGACTTTC. The variable domain in full, completed from reference TRBV5-1 and TRBJ2-6, reads KAGVTQTPRYLIKTRGQQVTLSCSPISGHRSVSWYQQTPGQGLQFLFEYFSETQRNKGNFPGRFSGRQFSNSRSEMNVSTLELGDSALYLCASSLADWYSGANVLTFGAGSRLTVL.

This chain uses TRBV2 with TRBJ1-3; D perhaps matches TRBD1 (5 bases). Per germline, CDR1 SNHLY and CDR2 FYNNEI. CDR3 size: 15 residues. The germline V and J ends were trimmed by 4 bases and 3 bases, with 13 bases remaining between them. The CDR3, as DNA: TGTGCCAGCAGTGTCCTTCAGGGCCTTGGAAACACCATATATTTT. This translates into CASSVLQGLGNTIYF. Based on the CDR3 plus reference TRBV2 and TRBJ1-3, the full variable domain is EPEVTQTPSHQVTQMGQEVILRCVPISNHLYFYWYRQILGQKVEFLVSFYNNEISEKSEIFDDQFSVERPDGSNFTLKIRSTKLEDSAMYFCASSVLQGLGNTIYFGEGSWLTVV.

The chain joins TRBV5-1 to TRBJ1-1; TRBD1 might be the D (5 bases). The CDR3 contains 14 residues. V lost 3 bases and J lost 1, with 10 bases in between. Germline loops: CDR1 SGHRS, CDR2 YFSETQ. CDR3 loop: CASSSDSPNTEAFF. CDR3 coding DNA: TGCGCCAGCAGCTCTGACAGCCCGAACACTGAAGCTTTCTTT. Full variable domain (outside the CDR3, taken from reference TRBV5-1 and TRBJ1-1): KAGVTQTPRYLIKTRGQQVTLSCSPISGHRSVSWYQQTPGQGLQFLFEYFSETQRNKGNFPGRFSGRQFSNSRSEMNVSTLELGDSALYLCASSSDSPNTEAFFGQGTRLTVV.

CDR3 DNA sequence: TGTGCCAGCAGCTTAATAGTAGCGGGAAAGGAGCAGTTCTTC. Amino acids: CASSLIVAGKEQFF. The chain couples TRBV7-8 to TRBJ2-1; 8 positions agree with TRBD2. This CDR3 comprises 14 residues. Germline V gives CDR1 SGHVS, CDR2 FQNEAQ. Trimming cost V 2 bases and J 10 bases; bases outside gene matches: 7.

This clone was seen more than once but under ten times. The rearrangement uses TRBV7-9 and TRBJ1-2, with TRBD1 matching over 10 bases. The CDR3 extends over 17 amino acids. The ends lost 4 bases at V and 0 bases at J; junction bases unmatched: 8. Looked up from germline, CDR1 is SEHNR and CDR2 is FQNEAQ (reference sequence). The CDR3 nucleotides read TGTGCCAGCAGCTCCCCGGGGACAGGGGATTCTAACTATGGCTACACCTTC. Translating it yields CASSSPGTGDSNYGYTF.

CDR3 DNA sequence: TGTGCCAGCAGCTTGCCCCGGGGATTGAACACTGAAGCTTTCTTT. Amino acid sequence: CASSLPRGLNTEAFF. The gene calls are TRBV11-2 and TRBJ1-1; no clear D gene. CDR3 size: 15 residues. V dropped 3 bases and J dropped 0 bases, with 11 bases sitting between them. CDR1 SGHAT and CDR2 FQNNGV come from the germline V gene.

The V call is TRBV9, the J call TRBJ1-4, with 9 bases aligning to TRBD1. Germline V gene lookup returns CDR1 SGDLS and CDR2 YYNGEE. This CDR3 is built from 16 residues. The V and J ends lost 3 bases and 8 bases, in that order; junction bases with no gene match: 11. DNA of the CDR3: TGTGCCAGCAGCGACGCCACAGGGGGCGCTTGGGAAAAACTGTTTTTT. Protein: CASSDATGGAWEKLFF.

The table lists this clone with a few counts. The J gene is TRBJ2-7, the V gene TRBV5-1, with TRBD1 matching over 7 bases. V was pared by 0 bases and J by 2 bases, with 5 bases of the junction left unmatched. The germline V gene has CDR1 SGHRS and CDR2 YFSETQ. There are 15 residues in the CDR3. Written as DNA, the CDR3 is TGCGCCAGCAGCTTGGTGGCAGGGGGACCCTACGAGCAGTACTTC. Translating gives CASSLVAGGPYEQYF. The entire variable domain, with the rest obtained from reference TRBV5-1 and TRBJ2-7, is as follows: KAGVTQTPRYLIKTRGQQVTLSCSPISGHRSVSWYQQTPGQGLQFLFEYFSETQRNKGNFPGRFSGRQFSNSRSEMNVSTLELGDSALYLCASSLVAGGPYEQYFGPGTRLTVT.

The chain has TRBV4-1 and TRBJ2-2; 7 nucleotides align to TRBD2. Germline V gene sequence: CDR1 MGHRA, CDR2 YSYEKL. After removal of 3 bases from V and 7 bases from J, the junction contained 5 bases not matched to a gene. The CDR3 totals 14 residues. The CDR3 DNA sequence: TGCGCCAGCAGCCAGCCCGGGGGGTACGGGGAGCTGTTTTTT. Translation: CASSQPGGYGELFF.

This chain joins TRBV13 and TRBJ2-7, with D possibly TRBD2 on 6 matching bases. The CDR3 extends over 12 amino acids. V dropped 5 bases and J dropped 5 bases, with 10 bases sitting between them. CDR1 is PRHDT, CDR2 FYEKMQ, per germline (reference sequence). The CDR3 sequence: CASSETSNEQYF. The CDR3 nucleotides are TGTGCCAGCAGCGAGACTAGTAACGAGCAGTACTTC. Complete variable domain (other parts from reference TRBV13 and TRBJ2-7): AAGVIQSPRHLIKEKRETATLKCYPIPRHDTVYWYQQGPGQDPQFLISFYEKMQSDKGSIPDRFSAQQFSDYHSELNMSSLELGDSALYFCASSETSNEQYFGPGTRLTVT.

This clone came up once. This rearrangement joins TRBV7-6 to TRBJ1-4; TRBD1 might be the D (6 bases). This CDR3 contains 17 residues. Trimming took 0 bases from V and 2 from J, leaving 13 bases between them. The V gene's germline CDR1 is SGHVS and CDR2 FNYEAQ. CDR3 nucleotide sequence: TGTGCCAGCAGCTTAGCGGTGAGGGGGTTCACTAATGAAAAACTGTTTTTT. Translation gives CASSLAVRGFTNEKLFF. The full variable domain, with the rest looked up from reference TRBV7-6 and TRBJ1-4, is GAGVSQSPRYKVTKRGQDVALRCDPISGHVSLYWYRQALGQGPEFLTYFNYEAQQDKSGLPNDRFSAERPEGSISTLTIQRTEQRDSAMYRCASSLAVRGFTNEKLFFGSGTQLSVL.

This chain connects TRBV7-3 to TRBJ2-7; TRBD1 aligns across 7 bases. The CDR3 covers 14 residues. CDR1 and CDR2 (germline): SGHTA, FQGTGA. V gave up 5 bases and J gave up 0 bases; unmatched junction bases: 4. The CDR3 loop reads CASSPKGASYEQYF. CDR3 DNA: TGTGCCAGCAGCCCAAAGGGGGCCTCCTACGAGCAGTACTTC.

This chain connects TRBV10-3 to TRBJ1-2; D possibly corresponds to TRBD1 (5 bases). CDR3 size: 13 residues. V gave up 8 bases and J gave up 6 bases, with 16 bases separating them. The germline V gene has CDR1 ENHRY and CDR2 SYGVKD. CDR3 sequence (DNA): TGTGCCATCTTCACCGGGACGGGGGATGGCTACACCTTC. This sequence encodes CAIFTGTGDGYTF.

The V and J genes are TRBV5-8 and TRBJ2-2; 10 nucleotides line up with TRBD1. The CDR3 is 19 residues long. Trimming at V came to 4 bases and at J to 5 bases, leaving 17 bases not matched to a gene. Germline CDR1 is SGHTS and CDR2 is YDEGEE. The CDR3 sequence: CASSVILLAGTGVTGELFF. The CDR3 DNA follows: TGTGCCAGCAGCGTGATACTTTTGGCCGGGACAGGGGTAACCGGGGAGCTGTTTTTT.

This chain joins TRBV7-9 and TRBJ2-7; a possible D gene is TRBD1 (5 bases). Germline V gene data show CDR1 as SEHNR and CDR2 as FQNEAQ (reference sequence). V was pared by 2 bases and J by 5 bases, with 19 bases between. The CDR3 length is 16 residues. The CDR3 DNA is TGTGCCAGCAGCTTACTTTTGGTTGGGCAGGGCCACGAGCAGTACTTC. Its translation is CASSLLLVGQGHEQYF.

V gene TRBV7-2 combines with J gene TRBJ2-3; TRBD2 agrees at 9 bases. There are 14 residues in the CDR3. V gave up 5 bases and J gave up 3 bases; unmatched junction bases: 3. Germline V gene sequence: CDR1 SGHTA, CDR2 FQGNSA. CDR3 sequence (DNA): TGTGCCAGCAGCCAGGCGGGGGGGACAGATACGCAGTATTTT. It codes for CASSQAGGTDTQYF.